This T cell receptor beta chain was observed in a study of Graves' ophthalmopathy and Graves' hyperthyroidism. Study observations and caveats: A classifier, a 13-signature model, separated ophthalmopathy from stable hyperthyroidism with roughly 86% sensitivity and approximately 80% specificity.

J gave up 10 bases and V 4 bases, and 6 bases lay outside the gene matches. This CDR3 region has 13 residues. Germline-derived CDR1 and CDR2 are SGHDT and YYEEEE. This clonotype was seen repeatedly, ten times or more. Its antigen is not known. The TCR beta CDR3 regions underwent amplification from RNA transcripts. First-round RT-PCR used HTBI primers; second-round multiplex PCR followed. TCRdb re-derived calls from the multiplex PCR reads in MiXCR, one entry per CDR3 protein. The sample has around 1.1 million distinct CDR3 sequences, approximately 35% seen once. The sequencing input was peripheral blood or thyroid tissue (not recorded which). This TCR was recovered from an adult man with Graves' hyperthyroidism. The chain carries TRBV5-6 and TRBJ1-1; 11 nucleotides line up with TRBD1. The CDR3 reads CASSTGTGGRAFF. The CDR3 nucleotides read TGTGCCAGCAGCACCGGGACAGGGGGGCGAGCTTTCTTT.